This T cell receptor beta chain came from a study of persistence of HIV-infected CD4 T cells. The immunoSEQ assay was version 4, run in survey mode. Profiling relied on immunoSEQ multiplex PCR, and the TCRdb table lists in-frame clones only, not all of them. The sample contains 43,000 or so clones, about 90% of which appear only once. In the case of this clone: Its cognate antigen is unknown.

CDR1 is GTSNPN and CDR2 is SVGIG in the germline V gene (reference sequence). This CDR3 contains 15 residues. After removal of 5 bases from V and 1 base from J, the junction contained 6 bases not matched to a gene. This nonspecific control used anti-CD3/anti-CD28 bead stimulation of CD4+ T cells. Sorting of responding CD4+ T cells relied on upregulated CD40 ligand together with CD69. These HIV-1-infected adults initiated suppressive ART in chronic infection. This material consisted of CD4+ T cells sorted from PBMCs after roughly 19-hour stimulation, taken from a patient who received antiretroviral therapy. The sequence was collected from an adult man with HIV who was CMV-seropositive. This chain joins TRBV30 and TRBJ1-5; 9 nucleotides match TRBD1. The DNA for the CDR3 is TGTGCCTGGTCCCGAGGACAGGGGAGCAATCAGCCCCAGCATTTT. Its protein is CAWSRGQGSNQPQHF.